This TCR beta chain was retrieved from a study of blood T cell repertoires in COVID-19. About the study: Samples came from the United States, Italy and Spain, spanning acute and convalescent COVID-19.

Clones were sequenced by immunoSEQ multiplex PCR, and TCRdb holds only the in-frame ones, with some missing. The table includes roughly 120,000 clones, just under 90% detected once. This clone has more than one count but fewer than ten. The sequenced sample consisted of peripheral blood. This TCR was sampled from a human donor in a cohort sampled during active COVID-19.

The CDR3 loop reads CASSPWTGGVGNTIYF. CDR3 nucleotides: TGTGCCAGCAGTCCATGGACAGGGGGAGTTGGAAACACCATATATTTT. The J gene is TRBJ1-3, the V gene TRBV28, with 10 nucleotides matching TRBD1. CDR1 is MDHEN and CDR2 is SYDVKM in the germline V gene. The CDR3 is 16 amino acids. Germline trimming cut 5 bases from V and 3 bases from J; bases unmatched to any gene: 7.